The 29 T cell receptor beta chains below were found in one sample sequenced in a study of cytotoxic CD8 clonotypes in ibrutinib-treated CLL. Assay used: immunoSEQ multiplex PCR; TCRdb lists only in-frame clones, some missing. The table shows about 310,000 clones, with roughly 80% occurring only once. The specimen comprised PBMCs, sampled before ibrutinib treatment. The receptors stem from a human donor with chronic lymphocytic leukemia.

The chain joins TRBV28 to TRBJ2-2; D remains ambiguous. CDR1 is MDHEN and CDR2 is SYDVKM in the germline V gene. The CDR3 is made up of 17 amino acids. Trimming removed 6 bases from V and 0 bases from J, with 17 bases in between. CDR3 region: CASSSASFLPNTGELFF. The CDR3 bases are TGTGCCAGCAGCTCGGCGTCTTTTCTACCGAACACCGGGGAGCTGTTTTTT. Looking up the rest from reference TRBV28 and TRBJ2-2 gives the full variable domain: DVKVTQSSRYLVKRTGEKVFLECVQDMDHENMFWYRQDPGLGLRLIYFSYDVKMKEKGDIPEGYSVSREKKERFSLILESASTNQTSMYLCASSSASFLPNTGELFFGEGSRLTVL.

The V gene is TRBV5-6, the J gene TRBJ1-1, with a tentative D call TRBD1 (5 bases). The CDR3 has 15 amino acids. Trimming pared 2 bases from V and 5 bases from J, leaving 16 bases between. CDR1 SGHDT and CDR2 YYEEEE come from the germline V gene. CDR3 DNA sequence: TGTGCCAGCAGCTTAACTGGACAATTCCGTACTGAAGCTTTCTTT. Amino acid sequence: CASSLTGQFRTEAFF.

The chain is built from TRBV5-1 and TRBJ2-2; unclear D gene. The V end was cut by 4 bases, the J end by 4 bases, with 11 bases between. Germline values: CDR1 SGHRS, CDR2 YFSETQ. This CDR3 has 14 amino acids. The CDR3 sequence: CASSPNVGTGELFF. CDR3 nucleotides: TGCGCCAGCAGCCCAAATGTGGGCACCGGGGAGCTGTTTTTT.

V and J are TRBV6-1 and TRBJ1-2; D possibly corresponds to TRBD1 (5 bases). The CDR3 is made up of 13 amino acids. CDR1 is MNHNS, CDR2 SASEGT, per germline. V dropped 2 bases and J dropped 3 bases, with 7 bases sitting between them. The CDR3 region is CASSEQGDYGYTF. The CDR3 DNA follows: TGTGCCAGCAGTGAACAGGGTGACTATGGCTACACCTTC.

This clone occurred once. This chain joins TRBV7-3 and TRBJ1-2; tentative D call: TRBD1 (5 bases). Trimming took off 3 bases at V and 8 bases at J, with 10 bases between the two ends. This CDR3 spans 12 amino acids. CDR1 is SGHTA and CDR2 is FQGTGA in the germline V gene. The CDR3 nucleotides read TGTGCCAGCAGCTTGGGACGTCAGGGCTACACCTTC. This codes for CASSLGRQGYTF. Using reference TRBV7-3 and TRBJ1-2 for the parts outside the CDR3, the full variable domain is GAGVSQTPSNKVTEKGKYVELRCDPISGHTALYWYRQSLGQGPEFLIYFQGTGAADDSGLPNDRFFAVRPEGSVSTLKIQRTERGDSAVYLCASSLGRQGYTFGSGTRLTVV.

This clone has a handful of counts. The rearrangement uses TRBV7-2 and TRBJ2-7; tentatively, D is TRBD2 (6 bases). This CDR3 comprises 16 residues. The ends were cut back, 3 bases at V and 0 bases at J, with 15 bases in the middle. CDR1 and CDR2 (germline): SGHTA, FQGNSA. The chain's CDR3 is CASSFRAGSLSYEQYF. The DNA of the CDR3 is TGTGCCAGCAGCTTTCGAGCGGGTTCTCTCTCCTACGAGCAGTACTTC.

J is TRBJ2-3 and V is TRBV11-2, with 14 bases aligning to TRBD2. The germline gives CDR1 SGHAT, CDR2 FQNNGV. CDR3 length equals 17 residues. V was clipped by 4 bases and J by 1 base; unmatched bases: 4. This CDR3 reads CASSSGLAGDRTDTQYF. The CDR3 coding sequence is TGTGCCAGCAGCTCGGGACTAGCGGGAGATCGCACAGATACGCAGTATTTT.

The chain uses TRBV30 and TRBJ2-1, with 7 bases that match TRBD2. This CDR3 has 14 amino acids. The V gene end was trimmed by 4 bases and the J gene end by 6 bases; junction bases not matched to a gene: 9. CDR1 and CDR2 (germline): GTSNPN, SVGIG (reference sequence). The CDR3 here is CAWMGEGYFNEQFF. The CDR3 DNA is TGTGCCTGGATGGGGGAGGGCTACTTCAATGAGCAGTTCTTC.

V is TRBV9 and J is TRBJ2-7, with D perhaps TRBD1 (7 bases). Germline V gene data show CDR1 as SGDLS and CDR2 as YYNGEE. CDR3 length: 15 residues. V lost 4 bases and J 0 bases, leaving 14 bases between the germline ends. CDR3 in amino acids: CASSPAGQSSYEQYF. The CDR3 DNA sequence: TGTGCCAGCAGCCCCGCGGGACAGAGCTCCTACGAGCAGTACTTC. The full variable domain, with the rest looked up from reference TRBV9 and TRBJ2-7, is DSGVTQTPKHLITATGQRVTLRCSPRSGDLSVYWYQQSLDQGLQFLIQYYNGEERAKGNILERFSAQQFPDLHSELNLSSLELGDSALYFCASSPAGQSSYEQYFGPGTRLTVT.

V is TRBV4-3 and J is TRBJ2-7; either TRBD1 or TRBD2 may supply D (5 bases each). Trimming took 3 bases from V and 5 from J, leaving 14 bases between them. Germline V CDR1 and CDR2: LGHNA, YSLEER. CDR3 size: 14 residues. CDR3 sequence: CASSQQGVMDEQYF. As DNA, the CDR3 is TGCGCCAGCAGCCAGCAGGGAGTTATGGACGAGCAGTACTTC.

The rearrangement links TRBV6-5 to TRBJ1-5; TRBD1 is a possible D gene (6 bases). V was shortened by 5 bases and J by 5 bases, with 13 bases between the two germline ends. The length of the CDR3 is 14 residues. Germline loops: CDR1 MNHEY, CDR2 SVGAGI. CDR3 loop: CASSPRGTHQPQHF. CDR3 DNA sequence: TGTGCCAGCAGTCCCAGGGGTACGCATCAGCCCCAGCATTTT.

V gene TRBV27 combines with J gene TRBJ2-7; tentative D call: TRBD2 (5 bases). Germline V CDR1 and CDR2: MNHEY, SMNVEV (reference sequence). The CDR3 runs to 16 residues. V gave up 0 bases and J gave up 0 bases, with 12 bases separating them. The CDR3 reads CASSLSLSASSYEQYF. CDR3 DNA: TGTGCCAGCAGTTTATCCCTTAGCGCGAGCTCCTACGAGCAGTACTTC.

This chain connects TRBV18 to TRBJ2-4; D not certain. V was pared by 3 bases and J by 0 bases, with 9 bases between. Germline lookup yields CDR1 KGHSH and CDR2 LQKENI. This CDR3 has 15 residues. CDR3 nucleotides: TGTGCCAGCTCACCTACAGAACTAGCCAAAAACATTCAGTACTTC. Translation: CASSPTELAKNIQYF.

CDR3 bases: TGTGCCAGCTCACCCGGACTAGAGCCAGATACGCAGTATTTT. Translating it yields CASSPGLEPDTQYF. The chain recombines TRBV18 with TRBJ2-3, with 7 bases lining up with TRBD2. The germline gives CDR1 KGHSH, CDR2 LQKENI. J was trimmed by 4 bases and V by 3 bases; bases with no gene match: 4. The CDR3 is 14 residues long. Based on the CDR3 plus reference TRBV18 and TRBJ2-3, the full variable domain is NAGVMQNPRHLVRRRGQEARLRCSPMKGHSHVYWYRQLPEEGLKFMVYLQKENIIDESGMPKERFSAEFPKEGPSILRIQQVVRGDSAAYFCASSPGLEPDTQYFGPGTRLTVL.

The CDR3 DNA follows: TGTGCCAGCAGCTTAGTAGTAGGGACAGGGTCCGGTCCGCAGTATTTT. This sequence encodes CASSLVVGTGSGPQYF. The J gene is TRBJ2-3, the V gene TRBV7-2; 9 nucleotides line up with TRBD1. The CDR3 has 16 residues. CDR1 SGHTA and CDR2 FQGNSA come from the germline V gene. V was clipped by 1 base and J by 10 bases; unmatched bases: 12.

The J gene is TRBJ2-7, the V gene TRBV7-3; TRBD1 matches 9 bases. The ends lost 2 bases at V and 4 bases at J; junction bases unmatched: 9. Germline V gene data show CDR1 as SGHTA and CDR2 as FQGTGA. CDR3 length: 16 residues. CDR3 residues: CASSLFAGTGSYEQYF. The CDR3 nucleotides are TGTGCCAGCAGCTTATTCGCCGGGACAGGGAGTTACGAGCAGTACTTC.

This clone appeared a few times. The chain recombines TRBV6-5 with TRBJ1-2; 7 bases match TRBD1. The CDR3 runs 13 residues. With 5 bases clipped from V and 4 bases from J, the junction kept 4 bases outside the gene matches. The germline V gene encodes CDR1 MNHEY and CDR2 SVGAGI. The CDR3 DNA reads TGTGCCAGCAGTAGAAGACAGGGCTATGGCTACACCTTC. Translating it yields CASSRRQGYGYTF.

In this sample, this clone turned up a few times. The gene calls are TRBV5-1 and TRBJ2-7, with D maybe TRBD1 (5 bases). Per the germline V gene, CDR1 is SGHRS and CDR2 is YFSETQ. This CDR3 has 12 residues. V was clipped by 4 bases and J by 2 bases, with 7 bases between them. The CDR3 DNA follows: TGCGCCAGCAGCGCACAGGCCTACGAGCAGTACTTC. This codes for CASSAQAYEQYF.

This rearrangement joins TRBV4-1 to TRBJ2-5, with D uncertain. TRBJ2-7 explains the end of the DNA better; the J call may be wrong. The germline CDR1 and CDR2 sequences are MGHRA and YSYEKL. This CDR3 comprises 14 residues. The CDR3 spells CASSQERASYEQYF. DNA of the CDR3: TGCGCCAGCAGCCAAGAACGGGCCTCCTACGAGCAGTACTTC.

The chain recombines TRBV7-2 with TRBJ2-1; 10 positions agree with TRBD2. From germline, CDR1 is SGHTA and CDR2 FQGNSA. The CDR3 runs 16 residues. Trimming took 0 bases from V and 10 from J; bases not matched to a gene: 9. CDR3 sequence reads: CASSLARGTSDDEQFF. In DNA, the CDR3 is TGTGCCAGCAGCTTAGCGCGGGGGACTAGCGATGACGAGCAGTTCTTC.

V usage is TRBV5-6 and J usage is TRBJ1-3; 10 bases match TRBD1. The CDR3 is made up of 15 amino acids. Germline V gene sequence: CDR1 SGHDT, CDR2 YYEEEE. With V trimmed by 4 bases and J by 2 bases, 3 bases remained unmatched. The CDR3 nucleotides read TGTGCCAGCAGCACCGGGACAGGGGCTGGAAACACCATATATTTT. Its protein product is CASSTGTGAGNTIYF.

The V gene is TRBV7-6, the J gene TRBJ1-5, with D hard to call. In germline, CDR1 is SGHVS, CDR2 FNYEAQ. V lost 1 base and J 2 bases, leaving 9 bases between the germline ends. The CDR3 sequence is 15 residues long. CDR3 protein: CASSLERGGNQPQHF. The CDR3 region has the DNA TGTGCCAGCAGCTTAGAGCGGGGTGGCAATCAGCCCCAGCATTTT. The whole variable domain, filled in from reference TRBV7-6 and TRBJ1-5, reads GAGVSQSPRYKVTKRGQDVALRCDPISGHVSLYWYRQALGQGPEFLTYFNYEAQQDKSGLPNDRFSAERPEGSISTLTIQRTEQRDSAMYRCASSLERGGNQPQHFGDGTRLSIL.

The chain combines TRBV4-3 with TRBJ1-2; D gene uncertain. Germline V gene data show CDR1 as LGHNA and CDR2 as YSLEER. The CDR3 covers 15 residues. Trimming pared 1 base from V and 2 bases from J, leaving 11 bases between. The DNA of the CDR3 is TGCGCCAGCAGCCAAGCACTCATCCTCAACTATGGCTACACCTTC. It codes for CASSQALILNYGYTF.

This chain links TRBV14 with TRBJ2-7; D is tentatively TRBD1 or TRBD2 (5 bases each). V dropped 1 base and J dropped 3 bases, with 13 bases sitting between them. The CDR3 runs 15 residues. In germline, CDR1 is SGHDN, CDR2 FVKESK. The CDR3: CASSQGWGTIYEQYF. The CDR3 DNA sequence: TGTGCCAGCAGCCAAGGATGGGGGACGATCTACGAGCAGTACTTC.

The chain couples TRBV18 to TRBJ2-7; TRBD1 aligns across 9 bases. From germline, CDR1 is KGHSH and CDR2 LQKENI. The CDR3 is 14 amino acids. After removal of 5 bases from V and 6 bases from J, the junction contained 8 bases not matched to a gene. CDR3 sequence reads: CASSSGTGFSEQYF. As DNA, the CDR3 is TGTGCCAGCTCATCCGGGACAGGGTTCTCCGAGCAGTACTTC.

This chain links TRBV5-1 with TRBJ2-6; maybe TRBD1 (6 bases). The CDR3 extends over 17 amino acids. V dropped 4 bases and J dropped 0 bases, with 14 bases sitting between them. Germline-derived CDR1 and CDR2 are SGHRS and YFSETQ. The CDR3 coding sequence is TGCGCCAGCAGCGAGGACAGCTTACCCTCTGGGGCCAACGTCCTGACTTTC. This sequence encodes CASSEDSLPSGANVLTF.

The V and J genes are TRBV4-3 and TRBJ2-7, with D perhaps matching TRBD1 or TRBD2 (5 bases each). Trimming cost V 0 bases and J 9 bases, with 12 bases left between them. Per germline, CDR1 LGHNA and CDR2 YSLEER. The CDR3 runs to 13 residues. The CDR3 here is CASSQDRARGQYF. CDR3 nucleotides: TGCGCCAGCAGCCAAGACAGGGCACGGGGGCAGTACTTC.

The rearrangement uses TRBV27 and TRBJ1-5; 7 bases map to TRBD1. The CDR3 is made up of 14 amino acids. The J segment lost 7 bases and the V segment lost 2 bases, leaving 5 bases of the junction unmatched. Germline CDR1 reads MNHEY; CDR2 reads SMNVEV (reference sequence). The CDR3 region is CASSLLTGAQPQHF. The CDR3 nucleotides read TGTGCCAGCAGTTTACTAACAGGGGCCCAGCCCCAGCATTTT.

The V and J genes are TRBV6-5 and TRBJ1-2; D is perhaps TRBD1 (6 bases). Trimming removed 6 bases from V and 8 bases from J, with 16 bases in between. The CDR3 contains 13 residues. Per germline, CDR1 MNHEY and CDR2 SVGAGI. CDR3 amino acids: CASSGWGARGYTF. The CDR3 coding sequence is TGTGCCAGCAGCGGTTGGGGGGCTCGCGGCTACACCTTC.